What follows describes a single T cell receptor beta chain. The clone's antigen remains unknown. The cohort comprised more than 550 healthy bone marrow donors. Cohort members were all nominally healthy when sampled, although unrecorded immune exposures were likely present. The donor was CMV seropositive and was included in the group of 290 or so seropositive cohort members. Every donor gave a peripheral blood sample, and the peripheral blood mononuclear cells from that sample were used for TCR beta sequencing. Genomic DNA extraction from the blood cell samples was performed with the Qiagen DNeasy Blood Extraction Kit. In the germline V gene (reference sequence), CDR1 corresponds to DFQATT and CDR2 to SNEGSKA. The CDR3 spans 11 residues, from the cysteine through the phenylalanine. The sequence is cut down to CDR3 DNA, 33 bases in frame from base 1. For this chain, trimming is 6 bases at the V end and 7 bases at the J end, and the number of junction bases without a gene match is 5.

The library was made by the immunoSEQ multiplex PCR assay. The multiplex PCR relied on a mix of 60 forward primers for TCR Vbeta segments and 13 reverse primers for TCR Jbeta segments. Amplification of the CDR3 region of rearranged TCR beta genes was performed with a multiplex PCR assay on genomic DNA. The amplified TCR beta libraries were sequenced on the Illumina HiSeq System as 87-base-pair reads. On the authors' methods: Across the 500 to 850 repertoires, a later analysis counted 80 million or so unique TCR beta chains, around 11 million of which were shared by at least two donors. Raw reads were error-corrected and collapsed into unique sequences by a nearest-neighbor algorithm in which closely related sequences were merged to remove PCR and sequencing errors. To assign V, D and J gene segments, CDR3 sequences were aligned to IMGT reference sequences. Each retained sequence needed at least a six-nucleotide match to both a V gene segment and a J gene segment. A rearrangement was called productive if the CDR3 had no stop codons and remained in frame with V and J, and every other rearrangement was called non-productive. Following IMGT convention, CDR3 was defined as the stretch from the second conserved V-encoded cysteine to the conserved J-encoded phenylalanine. The earlier analysis of around 640 of the donors excluded sequences that lacked an unambiguous match to a single V gene segment. An earlier analysis of fewer than 750 of the donors classified V segments as functional when productive rearrangements were above 56.7% and as segregating when the standard deviation between donors was above 5%. A statistical classification framework was built to diagnose cytomegalovirus status from the catalog of TCR beta chain sequences. V and J gene assignment, in a later analysis, came from comparing TCR nucleotide sequences with IMGT/GENE-DB human TR gene sequences. Using the TCRdist pipeline, a later analysis assigned CDR3 sequences along with most-parsimonious VDJ recombination scenarios. In a later analysis, every TCR beta chain was defined by the combination of its CDR3 amino acid sequence and its V-gene family, and reads without a unique V-gene family were dropped. As a way to deal with suspected cross-contamination and a sequencing artifact, a later analysis dropped approximately 570 nucleotide sequences that were highly shared and had low generation probability. For each public chain, a later analysis derived a clonal expansion index from normalized ranks of inferred template counts within each repertoire. Generation probabilities in a later analysis came from a VDJ recombination model fitted to out-of-frame rearrangements, and those results were checked against IGoR. Hypergeometric tests were used in a later analysis to score TCR-TCR, TCR-HLA and TCR-CMV co-occurrence, with a repertoire-size bias correction applied to the TCR pairs. In a later analysis, false discovery rates were estimated by permuting HLA or CMV assignments 20 times. A later analysis grouped co-occurring TCRs with DBSCAN, adding TCRdist sequence similarity when clustering within HLA-allele-positive subsets. Co-occurrence clustering excluded repertoires with fewer than 30,000 or more than 120,000 public chains, plus five with anomalous nucleotide sharing. TCRdb holds this immuneACCESS table with in-frame rearrangements only. Some clones are missing; in checked studies, unresolved V genes explain under half, and the rest has no known cause. D and trimming come from the DNA, and the V and J calls and clone size come from that table. The sample table includes 150,000 to 200,000 clones. Clones ranked in the top ten supply about 0.79% of the sample.

The record originates from a study of cytomegalovirus exposure and HLA in healthy donors (TCRdb year 2017). With respect to the entire study: An earlier analysis of several hundred of the donors reported approximately 260 Gb of sequence data and around 110 million unique TCR beta sequences obtained from approximately 180 million T cells. Class I and class II HLA loci were covered by the typing at four-digit resolution. Donor age, sex, ethnicity and CMV serostatus were compiled together with the repertoire data. The study was designed to test whether signatures of past pathogen exposure could be identified by cataloging public T cell receptors. The study profiled the T cell repertoires of approximately 700 subjects by immunosequencing and related them to cytomegalovirus serostatus. Every discovery cohort repertoire had been produced on one sequencing platform. Across 398 genotyped donors of the cohort, an average of roughly 200,000 unique TCR beta nucleotide sequences per donor were sequenced, and 15% to 20% of those sequences were non-productive. High-throughput TCR immunosequencing, statistical association of individual TCRs with disease status, and machine learning were combined to predict cytomegalovirus infection status. A handful of DR-DQ haplotypes were handled as single units for association and clustering because linkage in the cohort was strong. The number of donors typed differed by locus, with roughly 629-640 for A, B, C, DRB1 and DQB1, roughly 520 for DQA1, 600 to 610 for DPA1, and around 430 for DPB1. An earlier analysis of 587 of the donors applied high-throughput TCR beta sequencing to assess whether each TCR beta V gene segment acted as functional or pseudogenic. The genetic ancestry cluster associated with self-reported Caucasian donors included approximately 85% of the roughly 380 genotyped donors. A later genetic analysis took genome-wide SNP genotypes for about 65% of the 666 donors and used that subset as a discovery cohort. In the later analysis, no new phenotypic data were used to find candidate immune exposures; instead, reliance was placed on TCR beta sequences and their occurrence across donors. In addition to the first cohort of around 670 subjects, a separate validation cohort of approximately 120 different subjects was used. An early release covering 500 to 750 HLA-typed donors comprised about 300 gigabases of sequencing data and around 80 million unique TCR sequences. In a later analysis, previously published TCR beta repertoires from about 640 donors were re-analyzed and high-resolution HLA genotyping was added so that TCR occurrence patterns could be studied.

Overall study outcomes, separate from this receptor: According to a later analysis, parvovirus B19, influenza, CMV and Epstein-Barr virus appeared linked to several top co-occurrence clusters. In a later analysis, HLA-associated TCR beta chains showed more clonal expansion and lower generation probabilities than non-associated chains that were equally common. In a later genetic analysis, fewer N-insertions in productive TCRs were reported among donors in an Asian-associated ancestry cluster than the roughly 670-donor mean. An association between a missense DCLRE1C variant and V-gene and J-gene trimming of TCR beta chains was found in a later genetic analysis and replicated in an independent cohort. In the study, 164 TCR beta chains were listed as associated with cytomegalovirus. The sequencing pipeline was judged likely to have produced a cluster of highly shared sequence variants as a technical artifact. While some public TCRs were present in many individuals, most TCR sequences turned up only very rarely across donors. Three of the identified cytomegalovirus-associated TCR beta chains were confirmed in vitro to be specific for cytomegalovirus antigens. In a later analysis, 16,951 TCR beta sequences were associated with specific HLA alleles at a false discovery rate of 0.05. The authors suggested that the approach could potentially be generalized to other disease states and immunological phenotypes. A further reported finding was that TCR beta sequences accurately predicted the HLA-A and HLA-B alleles for most subjects in the first cohort. In an earlier analysis of fewer than 700 of the donors, most TCR beta V segments appeared in productive rearrangements about 90% or about 30% of the time, broadly matching IMGT annotations. Roughly uniform sequencing depth across donors was assumed in presence/absence analyses, although this assumption may not hold. Because HLA typing was missing for some donors at each locus, association tests included only the typed subset. Because the 87-base-pair reads could not distinguish some IMGT-functional V segments, including TRBV6-2 and TRBV6-3, those segments were excluded. CMV serostatus was the only immune exposure information available for the cohort. When HLA alleles, especially DR and DQ, strongly co-occurred, TCR associations were difficult to assign to individual alleles. According to a later analysis, most CMV-associated TCR beta chains appeared to be HLA-restricted, and the HLA associations seemed to be driven largely by CMV exposure. This cohort had only TCR beta chains sequenced, and the lack of alpha or paired-chain data limited which features could be detected. Linkage disequilibrium might explain the correlated functional status among segregating V segments, but an unknown experimental factor could not be excluded. Cytomegalovirus status was reported to be diagnosed by the classifier with high specificity and sensitivity in both the original and validation cohorts. Because counts were too low, 15 to 20 rarely observed V segments, including chromosome 9 orphons, were excluded from the earlier analysis of 587 of the donors. According to a later analysis, TCR association rates differed among HLA loci, with DRB1 alleles showing the most associated TCRs and HLA-C alleles showing the fewest.

The V gene is TRBV20-1 and the J gene is TRBJ2-7; TRBD1 aligns with 8 central bases. Sequences were obtained from PBMCs. The TCR was taken from a woman aged 18-29 years in good health and CMV-seropositive. The CDR3 sequence is CSARTGQEQYF. In nucleotides, the sequence is TGCAGTGCCCGGACAGGGCAGGAGCAGTACTTC.